Following are 15 T cell receptor beta chains from one sample sequenced in a study of T cells in Graves' hyperthyroidism and ophthalmopathy. Amplified TCR beta CDR3 regions came from RNA transcripts. TCR CDR3 regions were first amplified by RT-PCR with HTBI primers. Each CDR3 protein is one row after TCRdb ran MiXCR on the multiplex PCR reads. Among approximately 510,000 distinct CDR3 sequences listed, roughly 45% were seen once. Sequenced: peripheral blood or thyroid tissue (not recorded which). The source is an adult woman with Graves' disease, either hyperthyroidism or ophthalmopathy (not recorded which).

This chain connects TRBV7-8 to TRBJ2-7; D perhaps matches TRBD1 (6 bases). Germline V gene sequence: CDR1 SGHVS, CDR2 FQNEAQ. CDR3 length: 15 residues. The V gene lost 5 bases and the J gene lost 4 bases, with 18 bases spanning the gap. The CDR3 protein is CASSPGVGSSYEQYF. The CDR3 region has the DNA TGTGCCAGCAGCCCAGGGGTCGGCAGTTCTTACGAGCAGTACTTC.

This clonotype has just a few counts. A much larger clone is a single base away; this may be a read error. The chain recombines TRBV5-1 with TRBJ1-1; possibly TRBD1 for D (5 bases). Trimming took off 4 bases at V and 1 base at J, with 14 bases between the two ends. Germline V gene data show CDR1 as SGHRS and CDR2 as YFSETQ. This CDR3 is 15 amino acids long. In nucleotides, the CDR3 is TGCGCCAGCAGCACAGGACCGGGTCAGAACACTGAAGCTTTCTTT. Its translation is CASSTGPGQNTEAFF. The entire variable domain, with the rest obtained from reference TRBV5-1 and TRBJ1-1, is as follows: KAGVTQTPRYLIKTRGQQVTLSCSPISGHRSVSWYQQTPGQGLQFLFEYFSETQRNKGNFPGRFSGRQFSNSRSEMNVSTLELGDSALYLCASSTGPGQNTEAFFGQGTRLTVV.

V usage is TRBV7-2 and J usage is TRBJ1-5; 10 bases agree with TRBD1. Losses at the gene ends were 4 bases for V and 10 bases for J; bases not matched to a gene: 13. This CDR3 has 16 residues. Germline CDR1 is SGHTA and CDR2 is FQGNSA. CDR3 residues: CASSSQPGTGVGPQHF. The CDR3 nucleotides are TGTGCCAGCAGCTCACAACCCGGGACAGGGGTAGGCCCCCAGCATTTT.

V and J are TRBV20-1 and TRBJ2-5; tentatively, D is TRBD2 (6 bases). V was shortened by 0 bases and J by 9 bases, with 11 bases between the two germline ends. Germline assignment: CDR1 DFQATT and CDR2 SNEGSKA (reference sequence). The CDR3 spans 12 residues. As DNA, the CDR3 is TGCAGTGCTAGAGAGGGAGGTCAGCCCCAGTACTTC. It encodes CSAREGGQPQYF.

This chain uses TRBV25-1 with TRBJ1-1; D not resolved. The CDR3 is made up of 14 amino acids. Germline lookup yields CDR1 MGHDK and CDR2 SYGVNS. V was trimmed by 2 bases and J by 5 bases, leaving 12 bases between them. The CDR3 region has the DNA TGTGCCAGCAGTGAAACGAATGTGAGAACTGAAGCTTTCTTT. This gives the protein CASSETNVRTEAFF.

This clonotype was counted ten times or more. The V call is TRBV29-1, the J call TRBJ2-2; no clear D gene. CDR1 SQVTM and CDR2 ANQGSEA come from the germline V gene. The CDR3 covers 11 residues. The V gene lost 6 bases and the J gene lost 3 bases, with 5 bases spanning the gap. The CDR3 region has the DNA TGCAGCGTCTATGACACCGGGGAGCTGTTTTTT. Its protein product is CSVYDTGELFF.

The rearrangement uses TRBV20-1 and TRBJ2-5; 8 positions agree with TRBD2. Per germline, CDR1 DFQATT and CDR2 SNEGSKA (reference sequence). The CDR3 is 14 amino acids. The junction had 5 bases not matched to a gene; V was cut back by 3 bases and J by 2 bases. The CDR3 spells CSASGGGTQETQYF. The CDR3 bases are TGCAGTGCTAGTGGCGGGGGGACTCAAGAGACCCAGTACTTC.

This chain connects TRBV19 to TRBJ1-2, with 7 bases matching TRBD1. The CDR3 has 14 amino acids. V lost 10 bases, J lost 3 bases, and 11 bases stayed unmatched. CDR1 is LNHDA and CDR2 is SQIVND in the germline V gene (reference sequence). In nucleotides, the CDR3 is TGTGCCACCAAAATCCGGGACAGAGACTATGGCTACACCTTC. Protein product: CATKIRDRDYGYTF. The entire variable domain, with the rest obtained from reference TRBV19 and TRBJ1-2, is as follows: DGGITQSPKYLFRKEGQNVTLSCEQNLNHDAMYWYRQDPGQGLRLIYYSQIVNDFQKGDIAEGYSVSREKKESFPLTVTSAQKNPTAFYLCATKIRDRDYGYTFGSGTRLTVV.

The chain carries TRBV24-1 and TRBJ2-5; 14 bases line up with TRBD2. J lost 5 bases, V lost 2 bases, and 6 bases had no gene match. Germline lookup yields CDR1 KGHDR and CDR2 SFDVKD. CDR3 length: 17 residues. This chain's CDR3 is CATSDSTSGGARETQYF. CDR3 bases: TGTGCCACCAGTGATTCGACTAGCGGGGGGGCGCGGGAGACCCAGTACTTC.

This chain uses TRBV2 with TRBJ1-5; 11 bases agree with TRBD1. The V segment lost 5 bases and the J segment 5 bases; nucleotides outside the gene matches: 8. CDR1 is SNHLY and CDR2 is FYNNEI in the germline V gene. The CDR3 length is 16 residues. The CDR3, as DNA: TGTGCCAGCAGTCCTCTTGGACAGGGGGCGGATCAGCCCCAGCATTTT. This translates into CASSPLGQGADQPQHF.

The chain uses TRBV12-3 or TRBV12-4 and TRBJ2-7, with D unresolved. The CDR3 has 13 residues. V dropped 1 base and J dropped 3 bases, with 7 bases sitting between them. The CDR3 sequence is CASSLVEHYEQYF. CDR3 nucleotide sequence: TGTGCCAGCAGTTTAGTGGAACACTACGAGCAGTACTTC.

V is TRBV15 and J is TRBJ1-1, with D unresolved. V shed 0 bases and J shed 0 bases, with 5 bases lying between them. CDR3 size: 14 residues. Per germline, CDR1 LNHNV and CDR2 YYDKDF (reference sequence). The CDR3 region is CATSRDSLNTEAFF. CDR3 nucleotide sequence: TGTGCCACCAGCAGAGACAGCCTGAACACTGAAGCTTTCTTT.

This clonotype was observed many times. The V call is TRBV2, the J call TRBJ1-1; D is possibly TRBD1 (5 bases). The germline V gene has CDR1 SNHLY and CDR2 FYNNEI. Between the trimmed V and J ends, which lost 7 bases and 2 bases, there was a span of 11 bases. The CDR3 extends over 13 amino acids. For the CDR3, the DNA is TGTGCCAGCACAAGGGGAACAAACACTGAAGCTTTCTTT. Residues: CASTRGTNTEAFF.

J is TRBJ1-5 and V is TRBV10-3; 9 bases are shared with TRBD1. J lost 3 bases, V lost 3 bases, and 3 bases had no gene match. There are 15 residues in the CDR3. CDR1 is ENHRY, CDR2 SYGVKD, per germline. The CDR3 sequence is CAISDGTGSNQPQHF. In DNA, the CDR3 is TGTGCCATCAGTGATGGGACAGGGTCCAATCAGCCCCAGCATTTT.

This clonotype occurred many times. This chain joins TRBV20-1 and TRBJ2-7; 9 positions agree with TRBD2. Per the germline V gene, CDR1 is DFQATT and CDR2 is SNEGSKA (reference sequence). The length of the CDR3 is 14 residues. With V trimmed by 6 bases and J by 5 bases, 11 bases remained unmatched. The CDR3 reads CSAQGAGGLDEQYF. The CDR3 DNA sequence: TGCAGTGCGCAGGGAGCGGGAGGACTTGACGAGCAGTACTTC.